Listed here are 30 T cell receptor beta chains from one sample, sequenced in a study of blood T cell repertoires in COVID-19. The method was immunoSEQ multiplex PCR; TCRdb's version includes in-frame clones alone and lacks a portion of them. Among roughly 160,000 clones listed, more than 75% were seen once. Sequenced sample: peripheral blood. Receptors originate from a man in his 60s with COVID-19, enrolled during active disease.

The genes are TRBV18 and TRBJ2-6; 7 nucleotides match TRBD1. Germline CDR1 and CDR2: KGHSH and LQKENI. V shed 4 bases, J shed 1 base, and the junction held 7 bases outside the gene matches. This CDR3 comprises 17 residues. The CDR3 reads CASSRRQGVSGANVLTF. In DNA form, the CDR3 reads TGTGCCAGCTCACGACGACAGGGTGTATCTGGGGCCAACGTCCTGACTTTC.

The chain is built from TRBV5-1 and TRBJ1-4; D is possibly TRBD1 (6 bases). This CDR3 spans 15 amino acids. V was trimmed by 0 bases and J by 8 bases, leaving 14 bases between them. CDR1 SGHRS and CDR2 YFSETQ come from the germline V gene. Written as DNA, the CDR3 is TGCGCCAGCAGCTTGGTCGGGGGGGCCGAGGAAAAACTGTTTTTT. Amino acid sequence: CASSLVGGAEEKLFF.

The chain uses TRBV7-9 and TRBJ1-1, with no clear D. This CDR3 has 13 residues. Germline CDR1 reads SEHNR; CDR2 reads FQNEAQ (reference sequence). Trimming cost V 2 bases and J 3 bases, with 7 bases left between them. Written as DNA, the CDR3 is TGTGCCAGCAGCTTACAGGAGGACACTGAAGCTTTCTTT. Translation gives CASSLQEDTEAFF.

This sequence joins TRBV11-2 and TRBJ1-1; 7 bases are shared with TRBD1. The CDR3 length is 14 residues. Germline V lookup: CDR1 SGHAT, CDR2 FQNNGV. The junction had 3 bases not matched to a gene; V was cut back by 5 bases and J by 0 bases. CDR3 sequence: CASSLTGVNTEAFF. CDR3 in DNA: TGTGCCAGCAGCCTCACAGGGGTGAACACTGAAGCTTTCTTT.

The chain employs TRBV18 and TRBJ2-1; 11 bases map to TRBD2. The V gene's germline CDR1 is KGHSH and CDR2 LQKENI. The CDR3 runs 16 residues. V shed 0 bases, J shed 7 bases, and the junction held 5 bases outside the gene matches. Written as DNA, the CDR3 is TGTGCCAGCTCACCACCTCCCGGGACTAGCGGTAATGAGCAGTTCTTC. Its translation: CASSPPPGTSGNEQFF.

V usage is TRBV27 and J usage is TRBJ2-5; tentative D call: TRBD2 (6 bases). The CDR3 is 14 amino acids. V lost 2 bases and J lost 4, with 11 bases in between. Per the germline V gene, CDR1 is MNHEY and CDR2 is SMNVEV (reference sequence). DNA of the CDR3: TGTGCCAGCAGTTTAGGGGTCGGGGGAGAGACCCAGTACTTC. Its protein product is CASSLGVGGETQYF.

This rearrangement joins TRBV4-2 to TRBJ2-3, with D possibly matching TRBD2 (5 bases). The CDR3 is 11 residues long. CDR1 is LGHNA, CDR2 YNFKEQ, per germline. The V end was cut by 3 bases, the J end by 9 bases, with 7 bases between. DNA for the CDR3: TGTGCCAGCAGCCATGGAGGCACGCAGTATTTT. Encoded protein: CASSHGGTQYF.

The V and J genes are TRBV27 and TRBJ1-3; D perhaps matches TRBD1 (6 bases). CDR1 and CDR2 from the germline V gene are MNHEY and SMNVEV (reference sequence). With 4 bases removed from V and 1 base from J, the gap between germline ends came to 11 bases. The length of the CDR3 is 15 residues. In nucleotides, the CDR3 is TGTGCCAGCAGTTACAAGGGGGAATCTGGAAACACCATATATTTT. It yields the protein CASSYKGESGNTIYF.

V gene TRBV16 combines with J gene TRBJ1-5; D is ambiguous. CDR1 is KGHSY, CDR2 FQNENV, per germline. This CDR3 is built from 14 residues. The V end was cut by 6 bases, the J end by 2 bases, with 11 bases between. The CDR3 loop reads CASSMGRGNQPQHF. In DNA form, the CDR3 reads TGTGCCAGCAGTATGGGGAGGGGCAATCAGCCCCAGCATTTT.

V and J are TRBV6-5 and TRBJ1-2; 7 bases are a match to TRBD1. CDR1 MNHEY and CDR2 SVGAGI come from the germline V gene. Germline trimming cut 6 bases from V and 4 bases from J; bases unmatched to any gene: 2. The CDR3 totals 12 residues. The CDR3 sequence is CASSKGAYGYTF. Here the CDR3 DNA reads TGTGCCAGCAGCAAGGGGGCCTATGGCTACACCTTC.

The CDR3 sequence: CASISRTGGNTEAFF. The CDR3 nucleotides read TGTGCCAGCATCTCACGGACAGGGGGGAACACTGAAGCTTTCTTT. The V and J genes are TRBV6-6 and TRBJ1-1; 10 nucleotides match TRBD1. After removal of 7 bases from V and 1 base from J, the junction contained 6 bases not matched to a gene. Per the germline V gene, CDR1 is MNHNY and CDR2 is SVGAGI (reference sequence). The CDR3 loop spans 15 amino acids.

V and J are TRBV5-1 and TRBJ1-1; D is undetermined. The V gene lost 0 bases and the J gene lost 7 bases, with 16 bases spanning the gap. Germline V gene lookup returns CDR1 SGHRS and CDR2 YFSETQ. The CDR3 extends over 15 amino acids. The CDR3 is CASSLAELVGGEAFF. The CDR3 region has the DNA TGCGCCAGCAGCTTGGCGGAGTTAGTCGGCGGTGAAGCTTTCTTT.

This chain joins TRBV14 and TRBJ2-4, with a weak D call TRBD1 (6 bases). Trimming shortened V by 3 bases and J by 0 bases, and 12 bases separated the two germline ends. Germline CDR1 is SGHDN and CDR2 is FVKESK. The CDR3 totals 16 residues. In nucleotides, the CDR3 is TGTGCCAGCAGCCAGGGGGCTGGGGTAGCCAAAAACATTCAGTACTTC. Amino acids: CASSQGAGVAKNIQYF.

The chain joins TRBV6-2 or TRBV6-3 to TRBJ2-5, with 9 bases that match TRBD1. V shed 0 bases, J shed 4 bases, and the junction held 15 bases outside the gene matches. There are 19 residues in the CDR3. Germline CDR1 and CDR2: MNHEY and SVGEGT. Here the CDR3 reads CASSYSTGTGNLGRETQYF. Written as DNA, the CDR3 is TGTGCCAGCAGTTACTCCACCGGGACAGGGAATCTAGGTCGAGAGACCCAGTACTTC.

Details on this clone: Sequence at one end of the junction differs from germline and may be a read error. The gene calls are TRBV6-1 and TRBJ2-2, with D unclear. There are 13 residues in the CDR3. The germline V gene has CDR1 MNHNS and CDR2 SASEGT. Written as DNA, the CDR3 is TGTGCCAGCGGTGACCCAATCACCGGGGAGCTGTTTTTT. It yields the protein CASGDPITGELFF.

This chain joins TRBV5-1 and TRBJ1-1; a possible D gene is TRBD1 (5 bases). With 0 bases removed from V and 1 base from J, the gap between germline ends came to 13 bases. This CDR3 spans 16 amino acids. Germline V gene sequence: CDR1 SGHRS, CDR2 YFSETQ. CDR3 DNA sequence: TGCGCCAGCAGCTTGGAGGGCGGGGGGACGAACACTGAAGCTTTCTTT. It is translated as CASSLEGGGTNTEAFF.

CDR3 region: CASRSSGSAYNEQFF. CDR3 nucleotides: TGTGCCAGCAGATCCAGCGGGAGCGCCTACAATGAGCAGTTCTTC. The J gene is TRBJ2-1, the V gene TRBV11-2, with 8 bases aligning to TRBD2. The V segment lost 6 bases and the J segment 2 bases; nucleotides outside the gene matches: 6. The CDR3 has 15 residues. The germline gives CDR1 SGHAT, CDR2 FQNNGV. The full variable domain, with the rest looked up from reference TRBV11-2 and TRBJ2-1, is EAGVAQSPRYKIIEKRQSVAFWCNPISGHATLYWYQQILGQGPKLLIQFQNNGVVDDSQLPKDRFSAERLKGVDSTLKIQPAKLEDSAVYLCASRSSGSAYNEQFFGPGTRLTVL.

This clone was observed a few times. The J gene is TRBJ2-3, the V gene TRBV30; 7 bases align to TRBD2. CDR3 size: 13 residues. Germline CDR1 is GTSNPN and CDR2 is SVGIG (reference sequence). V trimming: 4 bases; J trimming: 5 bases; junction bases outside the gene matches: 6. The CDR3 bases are TGTGCCTGGACGGCGGGAGTGGGAGATACGCAGTATTTT. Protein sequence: CAWTAGVGDTQYF.

CDR3 DNA sequence: TGTGCCAGCAGCTTGGATGACAGGGGGCGCGGGGAGACCCAGTACTTC. Its translation: CASSLDDRGRGETQYF. The chain links TRBV5-8 to TRBJ2-5; 10 positions match TRBD1. Per germline, CDR1 SGHTS and CDR2 YDEGEE. The V gene end was trimmed by 0 bases and the J gene end by 5 bases; junction bases not matched to a gene: 7. The CDR3 covers 16 residues.

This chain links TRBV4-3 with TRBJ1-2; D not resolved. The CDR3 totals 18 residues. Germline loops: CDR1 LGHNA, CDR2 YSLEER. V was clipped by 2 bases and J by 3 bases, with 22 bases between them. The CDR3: CASSQRLDFGSRDYGYTF. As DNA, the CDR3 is TGCGCCAGCAGCCAACGACTAGATTTCGGCAGCCGTGACTATGGCTACACCTTC.

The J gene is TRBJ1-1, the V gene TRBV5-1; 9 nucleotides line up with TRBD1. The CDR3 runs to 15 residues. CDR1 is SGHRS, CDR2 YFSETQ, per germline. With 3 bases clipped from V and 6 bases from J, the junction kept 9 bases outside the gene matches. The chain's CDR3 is CASSSQDRGFPEAFF. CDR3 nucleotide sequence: TGCGCCAGCAGCTCGCAGGACAGGGGTTTTCCTGAAGCTTTCTTT.

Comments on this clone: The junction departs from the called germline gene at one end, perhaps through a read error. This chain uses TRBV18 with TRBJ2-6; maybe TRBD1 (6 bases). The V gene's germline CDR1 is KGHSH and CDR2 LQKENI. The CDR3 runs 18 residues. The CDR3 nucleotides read TGTGCCAGCTCACCAGCCAACAGGGTAACCTCTAGGGCCAACGTCCTGACTTTC. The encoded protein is CASSPANRVTSRANVLTF.

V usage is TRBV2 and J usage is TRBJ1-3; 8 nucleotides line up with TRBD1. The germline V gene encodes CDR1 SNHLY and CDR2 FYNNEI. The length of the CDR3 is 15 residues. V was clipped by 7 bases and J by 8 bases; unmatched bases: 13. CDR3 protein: CASKQMETGVDTIYF. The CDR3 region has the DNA TGTGCCAGCAAACAAATGGAGACAGGGGTTGACACCATATATTTT.

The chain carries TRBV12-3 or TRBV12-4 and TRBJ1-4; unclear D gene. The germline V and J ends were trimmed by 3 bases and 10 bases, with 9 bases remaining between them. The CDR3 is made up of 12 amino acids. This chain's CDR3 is CASSLTSTKLFF. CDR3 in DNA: TGTGCCAGCAGTTTGACATCTACAAAACTGTTTTTT.

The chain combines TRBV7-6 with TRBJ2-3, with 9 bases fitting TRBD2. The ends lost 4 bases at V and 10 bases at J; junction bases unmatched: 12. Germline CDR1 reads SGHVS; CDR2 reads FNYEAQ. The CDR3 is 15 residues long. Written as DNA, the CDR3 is TGTGCCAGCAGCTCTCAGAAAACGACTAGCGGCTCGCAGTATTTT. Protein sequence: CASSSQKTTSGSQYF.

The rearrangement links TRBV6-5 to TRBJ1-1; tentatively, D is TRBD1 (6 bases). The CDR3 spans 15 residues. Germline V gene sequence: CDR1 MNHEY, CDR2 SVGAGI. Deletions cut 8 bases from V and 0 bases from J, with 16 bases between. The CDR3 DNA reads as TGTGCCAGCCCCGAGGGGGAGAGCTTGAACACTGAAGCTTTCTTT. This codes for CASPEGESLNTEAFF.

The CDR3 bases are TGTGCCAGCAGCCCACTAGCGGGGGGGCTTAGCTCCTACAATGAGCAGTTCTTC. Protein sequence: CASSPLAGGLSSYNEQFF. The chain employs TRBV27 and TRBJ2-1; TRBD2 matches at 13 bases. Germline CDR1 and CDR2: MNHEY and SMNVEV (reference sequence). CDR3 length equals 18 residues. The V and J ends lost 6 bases and 0 bases, in that order; junction bases with no gene match: 8.

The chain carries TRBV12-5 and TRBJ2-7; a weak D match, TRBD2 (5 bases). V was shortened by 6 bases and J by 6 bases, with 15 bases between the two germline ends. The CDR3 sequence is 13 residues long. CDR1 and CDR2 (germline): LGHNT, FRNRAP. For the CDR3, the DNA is TGTGCTAGTGGGACCGGACTTACCCCCGAGCAGTACTTC. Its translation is CASGTGLTPEQYF.

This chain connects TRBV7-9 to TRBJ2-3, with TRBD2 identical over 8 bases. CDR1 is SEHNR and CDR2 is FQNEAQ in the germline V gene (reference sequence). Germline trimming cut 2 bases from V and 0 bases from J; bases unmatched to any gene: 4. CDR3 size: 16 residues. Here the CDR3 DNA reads TGTGCCAGCAGCTTACCGGGGGGGACTAGCACAGATACGCAGTATTTT. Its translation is CASSLPGGTSTDTQYF.

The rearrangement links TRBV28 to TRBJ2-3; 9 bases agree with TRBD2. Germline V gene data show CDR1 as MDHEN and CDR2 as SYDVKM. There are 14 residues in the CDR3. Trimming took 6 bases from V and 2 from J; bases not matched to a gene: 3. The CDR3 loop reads CASRVAGATDTQYF. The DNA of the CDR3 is TGTGCCAGCAGGGTAGCGGGGGCCACAGATACGCAGTATTTT.